These 6 T cell receptor beta chains originate from one sample sequenced in a study of T cells in Graves' hyperthyroidism and ophthalmopathy. Amplification of TCR beta CDR3 regions was performed using RNA transcripts as template. The HTBI set primed first-round TCR CDR3 RT-PCR. TCRdb re-called the multiplex PCR reads through MiXCR, storing one row per CDR3 protein. The repertoire has about 760,000 distinct CDR3 sequences, about 35% of them found once; the top ten carry roughly 30%. The sequenced material came from blood. These receptors all come from a woman aged 40 to 50 with Graves' hyperthyroidism.

Turning to this clonotype: This may come from a read error, since a much larger clone is one base off. V and J are TRBV7-2 and TRBJ1-1; D is unclear. CDR1 and CDR2 from the germline V gene are SGHTA and FQGNSA. V lost 1 base and J lost 7, with 16 bases in between. The length of the CDR3 is 15 residues. CDR3 bases: TGTGCCAGCAGCTTAGGCGCAGCTATAGGGAATGAAGCTTTCTTT. Amino acid sequence: CASSLGAAIGNEAFF.

This clonotype was recorded only once. An end of the junction does not agree with germline; a read error may underlie this. V is TRBV4-1 and J is TRBJ1-4; D unresolved. CDR1 is MGHRA and CDR2 is YSYEKL in the germline V gene. The CDR3 spans 14 residues. As DNA, the CDR3 is TGCGCCAGCAGTCAAGACGATAGGGTGAGGAAACTGTTTTTT. It yields the protein CASSQDDRVRKLFF.

This chain connects TRBV4-3 to TRBJ1-5, with D tentatively TRBD1 (5 bases). Trimming removed 0 bases from V and 2 bases from J, with 8 bases in between. CDR1 LGHNA and CDR2 YSLEER come from the germline V gene. The CDR3 covers 15 residues. CDR3 amino acids: CASSQDRAGNQPQHF. CDR3 sequence (DNA): TGCGCCAGCAGCCAAGACAGGGCGGGCAATCAGCCCCAGCATTTT.

This chain's CDR3 is CSVEDPVGGTLSFGQYF. The CDR3 coding sequence is TGCAGCGTTGAGGATCCGGTAGGAGGGACGCTTTCCTTCGGGCAGTATTTT. The rearrangement uses TRBV29-1 and TRBJ2-3; a possible D gene is TRBD2 (6 bases). CDR3 length equals 17 residues. CDR1 and CDR2 (germline): SQVTM, ANQGSEA. Trimming removed 3 bases from V and 11 bases from J, with 30 bases in between.

This chain joins TRBV25-1 and TRBJ1-3; TRBD1 is a possible D gene (5 bases). The germline V gene encodes CDR1 MGHDK and CDR2 SYGVNS. The CDR3 totals 16 residues. Trimming took off 8 bases at V and 3 bases at J, with 20 bases between the two ends. CDR3 region: CASVEEGTRGGNTIYF. CDR3 in DNA: TGTGCCAGCGTTGAAGAAGGAACGAGGGGTGGAAACACCATATATTTT. The variable domain in full, with the rest retrieved from reference TRBV25-1 and TRBJ1-3, is EADIYQTPRYLVIGTGKKITLECSQTMGHDKMYWYQQDPGMELHLIHYSYGVNSTEKGDLSSESTVSRIRTEHFPLTLESARPSHTSQYLCASVEEGTRGGNTIYFGEGSWLTVV.

This clonotype was detected many times. V is TRBV20-1 and J is TRBJ2-2; 7 nucleotides match TRBD2. Germline CDR1 reads DFQATT; CDR2 reads SNEGSKA (reference sequence). V gave up 0 bases and J gave up 6 bases; unmatched junction bases: 4. This CDR3 has 14 amino acids. The CDR3 coding sequence is TGCAGTGCTAGAGATGGTCGGGAGGCCGGGGAGCTGTTTTTT. It codes for CSARDGREAGELFF.